A single sample is the source of the 29 T cell receptor beta chains below, sequenced in a study of OX40 agonist ivuxolimab in advanced cancers. Using immunoSEQ multiplex PCR, the repertoire was profiled, and TCRdb retains in-frame clones only, with some absent. Found here are 65,000 to 85,000 clones, around four fifths of them singletons; the top ten hold roughly 2%. The sample here was CD4+ or CD8+ T cells sorted from blood, taken in a trial of the OX40 agonist ivuxolimab. These receptors all stem from an adult with an advanced solid tumor such as melanoma, head and neck, liver or kidney cancer.

V gene TRBV6-5 combines with J gene TRBJ2-1; 7 bases agree with TRBD2. This CDR3 comprises 15 residues. The germline CDR1 and CDR2 sequences are MNHEY and SVGAGI. The trim removed 6 bases at V and 3 bases at J, leaving 8 bases unmatched. For the CDR3, the DNA is TGTGCCAGCAGCCCCGGGCTAGCGGTCTACAATGAGCAGTTCTTC. This codes for CASSPGLAVYNEQFF.

The J gene is TRBJ2-2, the V gene TRBV9, with 12 bases aligning to TRBD2. Germline-derived CDR1 and CDR2 are SGDLS and YYNGEE. The CDR3 consists of 16 residues. The J segment lost 4 bases and the V segment lost 4 bases, leaving 5 bases of the junction unmatched. This CDR3 reads CASSLLAGGGTGELFF. CDR3 DNA sequence: TGTGCCAGCAGCTTACTAGCGGGGGGCGGCACCGGGGAGCTGTTTTTT.

The chain has TRBV19 and TRBJ2-5; D gene ambiguous. The germline V gene has CDR1 LNHDA and CDR2 SQIVND (reference sequence). The V end was cut by 5 bases, the J end by 1 base, with 8 bases between. The CDR3 extends over 13 amino acids. The CDR3 sequence is CASSQGFQETQYF. The CDR3 region has the DNA TGTGCCAGTAGTCAAGGCTTCCAAGAGACCCAGTACTTC.

The chain recombines TRBV11-1 with TRBJ2-7, with 7 bases matching TRBD2. The CDR3 spans 16 residues. The germline V gene has CDR1 SGHAT and CDR2 FQDESV (reference sequence). The ends lost 5 bases at V and 0 bases at J; junction bases unmatched: 10. CDR3 amino acids: CASSRISGFSSYEQYF. CDR3 sequence (DNA): TGTGCCAGCAGCCGCATTAGCGGGTTTAGCTCCTACGAGCAGTACTTC.

The gene calls are TRBV28 and TRBJ2-2; D assignment may be TRBD1 or TRBD2 (5 bases each). The CDR3 extends over 13 amino acids. V gave up 6 bases and J gave up 2 bases, with 7 bases separating them. CDR1 and CDR2 from the germline V gene are MDHEN and SYDVKM. The CDR3, as DNA: TGTGCCAGCAGAGGGGACAACACCGGGGAGCTGTTTTTT. Encoded protein: CASRGDNTGELFF. The complete variable domain, with remaining parts taken from reference TRBV28 and TRBJ2-2, reads DVKVTQSSRYLVKRTGEKVFLECVQDMDHENMFWYRQDPGLGLRLIYFSYDVKMKEKGDIPEGYSVSREKKERFSLILESASTNQTSMYLCASRGDNTGELFFGEGSRLTVL.

This chain links TRBV27 with TRBJ2-2; 9 bases fit TRBD1. The V segment lost 4 bases and the J segment 7 bases; nucleotides outside the gene matches: 10. Germline V gene sequence: CDR1 MNHEY, CDR2 SMNVEV (reference sequence). This CDR3 spans 16 amino acids. The CDR3: CASSSGTGIFGGELFF. The CDR3 DNA is TGTGCCAGCAGTTCCGGGACAGGGATTTTCGGCGGGGAGCTGTTTTTT.

This chain links TRBV7-3 with TRBJ2-2; D gene ambiguous. Looked up from germline, CDR1 is SGHTA and CDR2 is FQGTGA. CDR3 length: 16 amino acids. Trimming shortened V by 3 bases and J by 1 base, and 12 bases separated the two germline ends. The CDR3 DNA is TGTGCCAGCAGCTTTGACCAACTCCTGAACACCGGGGAGCTGTTTTTT. Its protein product is CASSFDQLLNTGELFF.

The chain has TRBV7-3 and TRBJ2-7, with D possibly matching TRBD2 (5 bases). The V end lost 3 bases, the J end lost 5 bases, and 14 bases lay between the germline ends. The CDR3 has 14 amino acids. The V gene's germline CDR1 is SGHTA and CDR2 FQGTGA. CDR3 residues: CASSFRASSNEQYF. DNA of the CDR3: TGTGCCAGCAGCTTCAGAGCCTCTAGCAACGAGCAGTACTTC. Using reference TRBV7-3 and TRBJ2-7 for the parts outside the CDR3, the full variable domain is GAGVSQTPSNKVTEKGKYVELRCDPISGHTALYWYRQSLGQGPEFLIYFQGTGAADDSGLPNDRFFAVRPEGSVSTLKIQRTERGDSAVYLCASSFRASSNEQYFGPGTRLTVT.

V is TRBV6-5 and J is TRBJ2-7; D tentatively fits TRBD1 or TRBD2 (5 bases each). The CDR3 has 15 amino acids. The germline V gene has CDR1 MNHEY and CDR2 SVGAGI. Trimming shortened V by 0 bases and J by 2 bases, and 11 bases separated the two germline ends. This chain's CDR3 is CASSYSGVSPYEQYF. DNA for the CDR3: TGTGCCAGCAGTTACTCGGGGGTCAGCCCCTACGAGCAGTACTTC.

Here the CDR3 reads CAAVRRSSYNEQFF. The CDR3, as DNA: TGTGCCGCAGTTCGGAGGTCCTCCTACAATGAGCAGTTCTTC. The chain recombines TRBV6-1 with TRBJ2-1; D is possibly TRBD2 (5 bases). The CDR3 loop spans 14 amino acids. In germline, CDR1 is MNHNS, CDR2 SASEGT. V was cut by 11 bases and J by 0 bases, with 14 bases left in between.

The gene calls are TRBV28 and TRBJ1-6, with 12 bases identical to TRBD1. V trimming: 9 bases; J trimming: 9 bases; junction bases outside the gene matches: 6. This CDR3 is built from 14 residues. CDR1 is MDHEN, CDR2 SYDVKM, per germline. The CDR3, as DNA: TGTGCCAGTTCCCCGGGACAGGGGGCTTCACCCCTCCACTTT. It is translated as CASSPGQGASPLHF.

The chain is built from TRBV27 and TRBJ2-1; the match to TRBD2 covers 8 bases. CDR3 size: 14 residues. Losses at the gene ends were 6 bases for V and 7 bases for J; bases not matched to a gene: 8. Germline CDR1 and CDR2: MNHEY and SMNVEV (reference sequence). Here the CDR3 reads CASRPRLALNEQFF. CDR3 coding DNA: TGTGCCAGCAGACCTCGACTAGCGCTGAATGAGCAGTTCTTC.

This clone was recorded a few times. The J gene is TRBJ2-7, the V gene TRBV9, with 10 bases that match TRBD2. The CDR3 consists of 15 residues. Trimming removed 4 bases from V and 2 bases from J; junction bases left unmatched: 6. In germline, CDR1 is SGDLS, CDR2 YYNGEE. This chain's CDR3 is CASSLLAGGPYEQYF. DNA of the CDR3: TGTGCCAGCAGCTTATTAGCGGGAGGCCCCTACGAGCAGTACTTC.

The gene calls are TRBV5-6 and TRBJ1-4; the D gene is possibly TRBD1 (6 bases). Germline V gene data show CDR1 as SGHDT and CDR2 as YYEEEE. The CDR3 is 16 amino acids. The V end was cut by 1 base, the J end by 3 bases, with 13 bases between. The CDR3 DNA reads as TGTGCCAGCAGCTTGATAGGGGGACATGCTAATGAAAAACTGTTTTTT. It yields the protein CASSLIGGHANEKLFF.

The rearrangement uses TRBV7-7 and TRBJ2-5; possibly TRBD2 for D (5 bases). The CDR3 spans 16 residues. Germline V lookup: CDR1 SSHAT, CDR2 FNYEAQ (reference sequence). Trimming shortened V by 5 bases and J by 3 bases, and 19 bases separated the two germline ends. The CDR3 is CASSRFGASGKETQYF. In DNA, the CDR3 is TGTGCCAGCAGCCGATTTGGTGCCAGCGGAAAAGAGACCCAGTACTTC.

This clone came up many times. V gene TRBV6-1 combines with J gene TRBJ1-2; possible D gene TRBD1, 6 bases. Germline V lookup: CDR1 MNHNS, CDR2 SASEGT. Trimming stripped 3 bases from V and 7 bases from J, with 12 bases between. CDR3 length: 13 amino acids. CDR3 in amino acids: CASSDLGAGGYTF. The CDR3 DNA follows: TGTGCCAGCAGTGACTTGGGGGCAGGTGGCTACACCTTC.

This chain connects TRBV6-5 to TRBJ2-1, with no clear D. V lost 2 bases and J lost 9, with 20 bases in between. The CDR3 extends over 16 amino acids. In germline, CDR1 is MNHEY, CDR2 SVGAGI. CDR3 protein: CASSYTRPNSVGEQFF. DNA for the CDR3: TGTGCCAGCAGTTACACCCGTCCTAATTCAGTGGGTGAGCAGTTCTTC.

The chain recombines TRBV9 with TRBJ2-5; possible D gene TRBD1, 5 bases. Germline V gene data show CDR1 as SGDLS and CDR2 as YYNGEE. V was shortened by 0 bases and J by 2 bases, with 5 bases between the two germline ends. The CDR3 spans 13 residues. CDR3 amino acids: CASSVAGQETQYF. The CDR3, as DNA: TGTGCCAGCAGCGTAGCAGGGCAAGAGACCCAGTACTTC.

This clone was picked up one time. The rearrangement joins TRBV14 to TRBJ1-1; D might be TRBD1 (6 bases). CDR3 length equals 13 residues. Trimming took 0 bases from V and 11 from J, leaving 13 bases between them. From germline, CDR1 is SGHDN and CDR2 FVKESK. The CDR3 reads CASSQDRGIGAFF. As DNA, the CDR3 is TGTGCCAGCAGCCAAGATAGGGGGATAGGTGCTTTCTTT. The full variable domain, in which reference TRBV14 and TRBJ1-1 provide the parts outside the CDR3, is EAGVTQFPSHSVIEKGQTVTLRCDPISGHDNLYWYRRVMGKEIKFLLHFVKESKQDESGMPNNRFLAERTGGTYSTLKVQPAELEDSGVYFCASSQDRGIGAFFGQGTRLTVV.

The rearrangement uses TRBV18 and TRBJ1-6; tentatively, D is TRBD1 (5 bases). The CDR3 has 17 amino acids. Germline-derived CDR1 and CDR2 are KGHSH and LQKENI. V dropped 5 bases and J dropped 9 bases, with 23 bases sitting between them. In DNA, the CDR3 is TGTGCCAGCTCATACACCCTCACCGGAGACAGAGGTTCACCCCTCCACTTT. Residues: CASSYTLTGDRGSPLHF. The variable domain in full, with the rest retrieved from reference TRBV18 and TRBJ1-6, is NAGVMQNPRHLVRRRGQEARLRCSPMKGHSHVYWYRQLPEEGLKFMVYLQKENIIDESGMPKERFSAEFPKEGPSILRIQQVVRGDSAAYFCASSYTLTGDRGSPLHFGNGTRLTVT.

Written as DNA, the CDR3 is TGCAGCGTGGGGACAGTCGATGGCTACACCTTC. It encodes CSVGTVDGYTF. The chain joins TRBV29-1 to TRBJ1-2, with 7 nucleotides matching TRBD1. CDR1 SQVTM and CDR2 ANQGSEA come from the germline V gene. The CDR3 length is 11 residues. The J segment lost 6 bases and the V segment lost 6 bases, leaving 4 bases of the junction unmatched.

The chain employs TRBV28 and TRBJ2-2, with D perhaps TRBD1 or TRBD2 (6 bases each). V shed 7 bases and J shed 6 bases, with 9 bases lying between them. Germline V CDR1 and CDR2: MDHEN, SYDVKM. CDR3 length: 12 residues. The CDR3 nucleotides are TGTGCCAGCACGGGGGCGGCCGGGGAGCTGTTTTTT. Residues: CASTGAAGELFF.

The CDR3 is CASSGAWQSGEKLFF. The CDR3 DNA is TGTGCCAGCAGCGGGGCTTGGCAGTCTGGGGAAAAACTGTTTTTT. The J gene is TRBJ1-4, the V gene TRBV6-4; maybe TRBD1 (5 bases). V dropped 6 bases and J dropped 8 bases, with 19 bases sitting between them. Germline CDR1 is MRHNA and CDR2 is SNTAGT. The CDR3 is 15 amino acids.

The chain is built from TRBV27 and TRBJ2-2; possible D gene TRBD1, 6 bases. This CDR3 comprises 14 residues. Germline V gene lookup returns CDR1 MNHEY and CDR2 SMNVEV (reference sequence). Trimming removed 3 bases at V and 5 bases at J, with 10 bases between. CDR3 amino acids: CASSLGARTGELFF. The DNA for the CDR3 is TGTGCCAGCAGTTTGGGGGCGCGAACCGGGGAGCTGTTTTTT.

The CDR3 region has the DNA TGTGCCAGCTCACCACCGTACTCCGTCGGGCGACTTGACTATGGCTACACCTTC. Translation gives CASSPPYSVGRLDYGYTF. The chain is built from TRBV18 and TRBJ1-2; D is unclear. CDR1 and CDR2 (germline): KGHSH, LQKENI. This CDR3 comprises 18 residues. Trimming left V 0 bases short and J 3 bases short, with 20 bases between.

The chain couples TRBV14 to TRBJ1-1, with D unresolved. This CDR3 spans 13 amino acids. Looked up from germline, CDR1 is SGHDN and CDR2 is FVKESK. Trimming shortened V by 0 bases and J by 4 bases, and 6 bases separated the two germline ends. The CDR3 spells CASSQDTITEAFF. CDR3 DNA: TGTGCCAGCAGCCAAGACACAATCACTGAAGCTTTCTTT.

Concerning this clone: The same CDR3 is also encoded by other DNA sequences in this sample. The V and J genes are TRBV4-3 and TRBJ1-2; the match to TRBD1 covers 7 bases. The V segment lost 1 base and the J segment 0 bases; nucleotides outside the gene matches: 5. This CDR3 region has 16 residues. Germline lookup yields CDR1 LGHNA and CDR2 YSLEER. The CDR3 sequence: CASSQAPGQPNYGYTF. In DNA, the CDR3 is TGCGCCAGCAGCCAAGCCCCGGGACAGCCTAACTATGGCTACACCTTC.

The CDR3 sequence: CASSRDPQKLRGTLDTQYF. Here the CDR3 DNA reads TGTGCCAGCAGCCGGGACCCCCAGAAACTTAGGGGGACTTTAGATACGCAGTATTTT. The rearrangement uses TRBV9 and TRBJ2-3; D tentatively reads TRBD1 or TRBD2 (6 bases each). This CDR3 region has 19 residues. Trimming removed 4 bases at V and 5 bases at J, with 29 bases between. Germline V gene data show CDR1 as SGDLS and CDR2 as YYNGEE.

The chain joins TRBV5-4 to TRBJ1-1; D not resolved. The CDR3 length is 14 residues. V was shortened by 0 bases and J by 3 bases, with 9 bases between the two germline ends. Looked up from germline, CDR1 is SGHNT and CDR2 is YYREEE (reference sequence). Written as DNA, the CDR3 is TGTGCCAGCAGCTTGGCGGGCAGGTACACTGAAGCTTTCTTT. Translated: CASSLAGRYTEAFF.